This passage covers 25 T cell receptor beta chains from one sample sequenced in a study of cytomegalovirus exposure and HLA in healthy donors. Primers: 60 Vbeta forward and 13 Jbeta reverse. Assay used: immunoSEQ multiplex PCR; TCRdb lists only in-frame clones, some missing. The sample has about 70,000 clones, around 74% seen once; the top ten hold over 9.5%. The sequenced material came from PBMCs. Source of these receptors: a human donor in good health.

J is TRBJ2-3 and V is TRBV7-9, with 7 bases fitting TRBD2. After removal of 5 bases from V and 4 bases from J, the junction contained 9 bases not matched to a gene. This CDR3 spans 15 amino acids. Germline lookup yields CDR1 SEHNR and CDR2 FQNEAQ (reference sequence). CDR3 coding DNA: TGTGCCAGCAGCATCCACGGACTAGAAGCAGATACGCAGTATTTT. This gives the protein CASSIHGLEADTQYF.

V is TRBV4-1 and J is TRBJ1-3, with 7 bases fitting TRBD1. This CDR3 contains 15 residues. After removal of 4 bases from V and 0 bases from J, the junction contained 3 bases not matched to a gene. CDR1 MGHRA and CDR2 YSYEKL come from the germline V gene. The CDR3 is CASSRDSSSGNTIYF. CDR3 nucleotide sequence: TGCGCCAGCAGCCGGGACAGTTCCTCTGGAAACACCATATATTTT.

The chain employs TRBV5-6 and TRBJ1-6; TRBD1 aligns across 10 bases. This CDR3 is built from 16 residues. Per the germline V gene, CDR1 is SGHDT and CDR2 is YYEEEE. V lost 0 bases to trimming and J lost 9 bases; unmatched junction nucleotides: 6. The CDR3: CASSLAEGTGVSPLHF. For the CDR3, the DNA is TGTGCCAGCAGCTTGGCCGAGGGGACAGGGGTTTCACCCCTCCACTTT.

This clone showed up just once. The chain joins TRBV4-2 to TRBJ2-7; maybe TRBD2 (6 bases). V dropped 5 bases and J dropped 5 bases, with 16 bases sitting between them. Germline loops: CDR1 LGHNA, CDR2 YNFKEQ. CDR3 length equals 14 residues. The CDR3: CASSVRDSFHEQYF. The CDR3, as DNA: TGTGCCAGCAGCGTCCGGGACTCCTTCCACGAGCAGTACTTC.

The sample holds a few counts of this clone. The J gene is TRBJ1-1, the V gene TRBV6-1, with D possibly matching TRBD1 (5 bases). V was shortened by 2 bases and J by 3 bases, with 7 bases between the two germline ends. The CDR3 is 13 residues long. Looked up from germline, CDR1 is MNHNS and CDR2 is SASEGT. The CDR3 loop reads CASSEQGYTEAFF. The DNA of the CDR3 is TGTGCCAGCAGTGAACAGGGTTACACTGAAGCTTTCTTT.

In this sample, this clone turned up once. The chain employs TRBV6-1 and TRBJ2-5, with D possibly TRBD1 on 6 matching bases. V lost 6 bases to trimming and J lost 4 bases, with 15 bases between them. The length of the CDR3 is 14 residues. CDR1 and CDR2 (germline): MNHNS, SASEGT. The CDR3 sequence: CASRATGISETQYF. CDR3 DNA sequence: TGTGCCAGCAGAGCTACAGGGATTTCAGAGACCCAGTACTTC.

The V call is TRBV5-1, the J call TRBJ1-2; 9 bases agree with TRBD1. The CDR3 loop spans 14 amino acids. CDR1 and CDR2 (germline): SGHRS, YFSETQ. V shed 0 bases, J shed 8 bases, and the junction held 5 bases outside the gene matches. The DNA for the CDR3 is TGCGCCAGCAGCTTGGGGACAGGGGCTCAGGGCTACACCTTC. This codes for CASSLGTGAQGYTF. The variable domain in full, with the rest retrieved from reference TRBV5-1 and TRBJ1-2, is KAGVTQTPRYLIKTRGQQVTLSCSPISGHRSVSWYQQTPGQGLQFLFEYFSETQRNKGNFPGRFSGRQFSNSRSEMNVSTLELGDSALYLCASSLGTGAQGYTFGSGTRLTVV.

The chain carries TRBV19 and TRBJ1-2; 8 nucleotides line up with TRBD1. The CDR3 extends over 14 amino acids. V lost 1 base, J lost 6 bases, and 4 bases stayed unmatched. Germline V gives CDR1 LNHDA, CDR2 SQIVND (reference sequence). Written as DNA, the CDR3 is TGTGCCAGTAGTATAGTCGGACAGGGAAATGGCTACACCTTC. It yields the protein CASSIVGQGNGYTF.

The genes are TRBV7-6 and TRBJ2-2, with TRBD2 matching over 11 bases. The CDR3 is made up of 15 amino acids. Losses at the gene ends were 1 base for V and 7 bases for J; bases not matched to a gene: 2. Germline V gene sequence: CDR1 SGHVS, CDR2 FNYEAQ. CDR3 DNA: TGTGCCAGCAGCTTAGGGCTAGCGGGAGGCGGGGAGCTGTTTTTT. Residues: CASSLGLAGGGELFF.

This chain joins TRBV6-1 and TRBJ1-5, with a weak D call TRBD1 (6 bases). With 5 bases removed from V and 0 bases from J, the gap between germline ends came to 11 bases. Germline CDR1 reads MNHNS; CDR2 reads SASEGT. The CDR3 sequence is 15 residues long. The CDR3 spells CASSSRTASNQPQHF. In DNA, the CDR3 is TGTGCCAGCAGTTCCCGGACAGCTAGCAATCAGCCCCAGCATTTT.

The V gene is TRBV27, the J gene TRBJ2-2; 7 bases align to TRBD2. Germline V CDR1 and CDR2: MNHEY, SMNVEV (reference sequence). After removal of 3 bases from V and 5 bases from J, the junction contained 18 bases not matched to a gene. The CDR3 has 19 amino acids. CDR3 DNA sequence: TGTGCCAGCAGTTTCCCCGAGGATGGGGGAGGGCCGGAAACCGGGGAGCTGTTTTTT. Translation: CASSFPEDGGGPETGELFF.

This clone was seen once. The chain joins TRBV9 to TRBJ2-3; 7 positions match TRBD2. The CDR3 is 16 amino acids. Germline V CDR1 and CDR2: SGDLS, YYNGEE. V lost 0 bases, J lost 0 bases, and 4 bases stayed unmatched. CDR3 residues: CASSVGERGSTDTQYF. The CDR3 nucleotides are TGTGCCAGCAGCGTAGGGGAGCGGGGTAGCACAGATACGCAGTATTTT.

This clone was observed a single time. This CDR3 is CSASEEREQYF. CDR3 bases: TGCAGTGCCTCCGAGGAGCGCGAGCAGTACTTC. This chain joins TRBV20-1 and TRBJ2-7; unclear D gene. V was pared by 6 bases and J by 6 bases, with 12 bases between. Germline V lookup: CDR1 DFQATT, CDR2 SNEGSKA (reference sequence). This CDR3 comprises 11 residues.

The rearrangement joins TRBV6-1 to TRBJ1-5, with D tentatively TRBD1 (5 bases). V was pared by 3 bases and J by 1 base, with 13 bases between. Germline values: CDR1 MNHNS, CDR2 SASEGT. The CDR3 is made up of 16 amino acids. The CDR3, as DNA: TGTGCCAGCAGTGAGACAGCCCCGTGGAGCAATCAGCCCCAGCATTTT. Its translation: CASSETAPWSNQPQHF.

The J gene is TRBJ2-7, the V gene TRBV5-1; D is unresolved. The CDR3 is 12 residues long. The germline CDR1 and CDR2 sequences are SGHRS and YFSETQ. V gave up 0 bases and J gave up 6 bases, with 7 bases separating them. CDR3 DNA sequence: TGCGCCAGCAGCTTGGCAGGCGCCGAGCAGTACTTC. This sequence encodes CASSLAGAEQYF.

V usage is TRBV7-9 and J usage is TRBJ1-1; D perhaps matches TRBD1 (5 bases). V gave up 3 bases and J gave up 3 bases, with 8 bases separating them. The V gene's germline CDR1 is SEHNR and CDR2 FQNEAQ (reference sequence). The CDR3 extends over 13 amino acids. The chain's CDR3 is CASSFPGDTEAFF. The CDR3 DNA follows: TGTGCCAGCAGCTTCCCGGGGGACACTGAAGCTTTCTTT.

V usage is TRBV28 and J usage is TRBJ2-4; a weak D match, TRBD2 (6 bases). The V and J ends lost 5 bases and 0 bases respectively, with 14 bases between them. Germline V gene sequence: CDR1 MDHEN, CDR2 SYDVKM. The CDR3 is 16 residues long. CDR3 DNA sequence: TGTGCCAGCAGTACAGGCGGGGTGCTAGCCAAAAACATTCAGTACTTC. Translated, it gives CASSTGGVLAKNIQYF.

The chain combines TRBV30 with TRBJ2-3; possible D gene TRBD2, 6 bases. Germline values: CDR1 GTSNPN, CDR2 SVGIG (reference sequence). The V end was cut by 3 bases, the J end by 0 bases, with 10 bases between. This CDR3 has 14 residues. CDR3 residues: CAWSKGLSTDTQYF. DNA for the CDR3: TGTGCCTGGAGCAAGGGACTGAGCACAGATACGCAGTATTTT. Full variable domain (remainder filled in from reference TRBV30 and TRBJ2-3): SQTIHQWPATLVQPVGSPLSLECTVEGTSNPNLYWYRQAAGRGLQLLFYSVGIGQISSEVPQNLSASRPQDRQFILSSKKLLLSDSGFYLCAWSKGLSTDTQYFGPGTRLTVL.

V gene TRBV4-1 combines with J gene TRBJ2-2, with 9 positions matching TRBD2. V trimming: 7 bases; J trimming: 10 bases; junction bases outside the gene matches: 10. Per the germline V gene, CDR1 is MGHRA and CDR2 is YSYEKL. The CDR3 is 14 residues long. The CDR3 sequence is CASNLASGNKELFF. In nucleotides, the CDR3 is TGCGCCAGCAACCTGGCTAGCGGGAACAAGGAGCTGTTTTTT.

The chain links TRBV5-4 to TRBJ1-1; D may be TRBD1 (6 bases). CDR1 and CDR2 (germline): SGHNT, YYREEE (reference sequence). There are 15 residues in the CDR3. V lost 0 bases and J 3 bases, leaving 12 bases between the germline ends. The CDR3 sequence: CASSLGGGKDTEAFF. CDR3 coding DNA: TGTGCCAGCAGCTTGGGCGGGGGCAAAGACACTGAAGCTTTCTTT.

This sequence joins TRBV29-1 and TRBJ2-7; a possible D gene is TRBD2 (5 bases). CDR1 and CDR2 from the germline V gene are SQVTM and ANQGSEA. V lost 5 bases, J lost 4 bases, and 9 bases lay in between. The CDR3 is 11 amino acids. In DNA, the CDR3 is TGCAGCGTTCAACGGGGTTACGAGCAGTACTTC. Its translation: CSVQRGYEQYF.

Here the CDR3 reads CASSGLDRDTDTQYF. The CDR3 nucleotides read TGTGCCAGCAGCGGATTGGATCGGGATACAGATACGCAGTATTTT. The rearrangement links TRBV9 to TRBJ2-3; tentative D call: TRBD2 (5 bases). Germline V gene sequence: CDR1 SGDLS, CDR2 YYNGEE. The CDR3 length is 15 residues. V was cut by 3 bases and J by 3 bases, with 14 bases left in between.

Note on this clone: A junction end diverges from the germline sequence, so it may reflect a read error. The gene calls are TRBV27 and TRBJ2-7, with 10 positions matching TRBD2. From germline, CDR1 is MNHEY and CDR2 SMNVEV (reference sequence). This CDR3 comprises 15 residues. The CDR3 reads CASSLSLAGGYEQYF. DNA of the CDR3: TGTGCCAGCAGCTTATCGTTAGCGGGAGGATACGAGCAGTACTTC.

The V gene is TRBV5-1, the J gene TRBJ2-2; D is unclear. The CDR3 has 16 amino acids. V lost 0 bases and J lost 2, with 11 bases in between. Germline values: CDR1 SGHRS, CDR2 YFSETQ. The CDR3: CASSLEMSLNTGELFF. In DNA form, the CDR3 reads TGCGCCAGCAGCTTGGAAATGTCCTTAAACACCGGGGAGCTGTTTTTT.

The chain couples TRBV18 to TRBJ2-5; D unclear. The CDR3 has 13 residues. With 2 bases removed from V and 2 bases from J, the gap between germline ends came to 6 bases. Germline lookup yields CDR1 KGHSH and CDR2 LQKENI. CDR3 protein: CASSPWQQETQYF. CDR3 nucleotide sequence: TGTGCCAGCTCACCATGGCAGCAAGAGACCCAGTACTTC.